This T cell receptor (beta chain) was sequenced in a study of T cells in Graves' hyperthyroidism and ophthalmopathy. This clonotype was recorded at least ten times. Its antigen is not known. Study-wide results and limits: Most thyroid clonotypes expanded above 0.001 were also detected in blood. Ophthalmopathy was identified by the model a median about 6 months ahead of onset.

RNA transcripts gave rise to amplified TCR beta CDR3 regions. The TCR CDR3 was amplified in a first-round RT-PCR using the HTBI primer set. One entry per CDR3 protein, called by TCRdb with MiXCR from the multiplex PCR reads. The sample shows approximately 630,000 distinct CDR3 sequences, 15% to 20% of them seen only once. Across 18 months, stable Graves' hyperthyroidism was marked by no progression to ophthalmopathy. The CDR3 loop spans 11 amino acids. V was trimmed by 6 bases and J by 4 bases, leaving 6 bases between them. CDR1 is MNHNS, CDR2 SASEGT, per germline. Source material: blood. The V and J genes are TRBV6-1 and TRBJ2-5; D unclear. The TCR comes from a woman aged 30 to 39 with Graves' hyperthyroidism. In nucleotides, the CDR3 is TGTGCCAGCAGACGGGCAGAGACCCAGTACTTC. Translating it yields CASRRAETQYF.